Listed here are 16 T cell receptor beta chains from one sample, sequenced in a study of cytomegalovirus exposure and HLA in healthy donors. The study ran its PCR with 60 Vbeta and 13 Jbeta primers. Measured with immunoSEQ multiplex PCR; TCRdb has only the in-frame clones, and not every one. Altogether around 150,000 clones are present, over 70% being singletons, with the ten largest covering around 6.2%. Sequencing was carried out using PBMCs. The receptors here all came from a man in his thirties or forties in good health and CMV-seropositive.

This clone was seen once. This rearrangement joins TRBV7-9 to TRBJ2-1, with D possibly TRBD1 on 6 matching bases. The CDR3 has 16 amino acids. Germline loops: CDR1 SEHNR, CDR2 FQNEAQ (reference sequence). Trimming took 3 bases from V and 0 from J, leaving 12 bases between them. The CDR3 here is CASSLGALSSYNEQFF. The CDR3 region has the DNA TGTGCCAGCAGCTTGGGGGCCCTAAGCTCCTACAATGAGCAGTTCTTC.

V gene TRBV2 combines with J gene TRBJ1-5, with TRBD1 identical over 10 bases. The CDR3 has 15 amino acids. V gave up 4 bases and J gave up 5 bases; unmatched junction bases: 5. From germline, CDR1 is SNHLY and CDR2 FYNNEI. CDR3 DNA sequence: TGTGCCAGCAGTGGGGACAGGGGTGTTTATCAGCCCCAGCATTTT. This codes for CASSGDRGVYQPQHF.

The rearrangement joins TRBV5-1 to TRBJ2-7, with TRBD2 matching 7 bases. The V segment lost 0 bases and the J segment 5 bases; nucleotides outside the gene matches: 8. Germline CDR1 SGHRS, CDR2 YFSETQ. The CDR3 is 15 amino acids. The CDR3 bases are TGCGCCAGCAGCTTGGTAGCGGGCCTAAGGGACGAGCAGTACTTC. It encodes CASSLVAGLRDEQYF.

The rearrangement links TRBV6-4 to TRBJ2-2; 8 bases line up with TRBD1. This CDR3 is 15 amino acids long. V trimming: 5 bases; J trimming: 3 bases; junction bases outside the gene matches: 5. Per the germline V gene, CDR1 is MRHNA and CDR2 is SNTAGT. The CDR3 spells CASSKTGVDTGELFF. DNA for the CDR3: TGTGCCAGCAGTAAGACAGGGGTGGACACCGGGGAGCTGTTTTTT.

The rearrangement joins TRBV19 to TRBJ2-7, with 11 bases matching TRBD1. This CDR3 spans 15 amino acids. CDR1 is LNHDA and CDR2 is SQIVND in the germline V gene (reference sequence). J was trimmed by 2 bases and V by 4 bases; bases with no gene match: 4. The CDR3 DNA is TGTGCCAGTAGTACGCCGGGACAGGGGGCCTACGAGCAGTACTTC. Amino acids: CASSTPGQGAYEQYF.

The chain uses TRBV10-3 and TRBJ1-1; a weak D match, TRBD1 (6 bases). CDR3 length: 16 residues. V was trimmed by 0 bases and J by 1 base, leaving 12 bases between them. The germline gives CDR1 ENHRY, CDR2 SYGVKD. In nucleotides, the CDR3 is TGTGCCATCAGTGAGTCGTCCTGGGACAAGAACACTGAAGCTTTCTTT. Translating gives CAISESSWDKNTEAFF.

The chain carries TRBV10-1 and TRBJ1-6; 9 bases are a match to TRBD1. The CDR3 is 13 residues long. The trim removed 8 bases at V and 5 bases at J, leaving 1 base unmatched. Germline CDR1 and CDR2: WNHNN and SYGVQD (reference sequence). The CDR3 loop reads CASRDRDNSPLHF. As DNA, the CDR3 is TGCGCCAGCCGGGACAGGGATAATTCACCCCTCCACTTT.

The genes are TRBV28 and TRBJ1-2; 7 positions agree with TRBD1. The CDR3 totals 13 residues. Unmatched junction bases numbered 0, after V lost 2 bases and J lost 3 bases. Germline CDR1 and CDR2: MDHEN and SYDVKM. The CDR3 sequence: CASSLDRDYGYTF. In nucleotides, the CDR3 is TGTGCCAGCAGTTTAGACAGGGACTATGGCTACACCTTC.

A word on this clone: An end of the junction differs from the germline gene, which may be a read error. The V call is TRBV6-5, the J call TRBJ1-2; 7 bases line up with TRBD1. Looked up from germline, CDR1 is MNHEY and CDR2 is SVGAGI. The CDR3 contains 12 residues. The CDR3 nucleotides read TGTGCCAGCAGTACAGGGGATGATGGCTACGCCTTC. Its translation: CASSTGDDGYAF.

The chain recombines TRBV28 with TRBJ1-5; unclear D gene. CDR1 is MDHEN, CDR2 SYDVKM, per germline. This CDR3 is built from 15 residues. The V end was cut by 5 bases, the J end by 6 bases, with 17 bases between. CDR3 sequence: CASSPIEGGGQPQHF. The CDR3 DNA reads TGTGCCAGCAGTCCAATTGAGGGTGGTGGTCAGCCCCAGCATTTT.

The chain joins TRBV5-1 to TRBJ2-1; perhaps TRBD1 as D (6 bases). Per germline, CDR1 SGHRS and CDR2 YFSETQ. The ends were cut back, 0 bases at V and 2 bases at J, with 12 bases in the middle. CDR3 length equals 16 residues. The CDR3 loop reads CASSLAQGGPYNEQFF. In DNA, the CDR3 is TGCGCCAGCAGCTTGGCACAGGGTGGCCCCTACAATGAGCAGTTCTTC.

This sequence joins TRBV5-1 and TRBJ2-1; TRBD2 agrees at 7 bases. Germline V gene data show CDR1 as SGHRS and CDR2 as YFSETQ. The CDR3 covers 14 residues. V shed 7 bases, J shed 6 bases, and the junction held 10 bases outside the gene matches. The CDR3 is CASWEGVYGNEQFF. The CDR3, as DNA: TGCGCCAGCTGGGAGGGAGTGTACGGCAATGAGCAGTTCTTC.

The gene calls are TRBV7-2 and TRBJ1-3; D is undetermined. CDR1 and CDR2 from the germline V gene are SGHTA and FQGNSA. V lost 1 base to trimming and J lost 2 bases, with 9 bases between them. The CDR3 is made up of 15 amino acids. The CDR3 loop is CASSLESGTGNTIYF. In DNA, the CDR3 is TGTGCCAGCAGCTTAGAATCGGGAACTGGAAACACCATATATTTT.

This clone occurred a few times. The V call is TRBV30, the J call TRBJ2-2; D is unresolved. This CDR3 has 16 residues. Germline lookup yields CDR1 GTSNPN and CDR2 SVGIG (reference sequence). V lost 8 bases and J 6 bases, leaving 25 bases between the germline ends. This chain's CDR3 is CAILYPHGSEPGELFF. The CDR3, as DNA: TGTGCCATACTTTACCCCCACGGGTCCGAGCCCGGGGAGCTGTTTTTT.

J is TRBJ1-3 and V is TRBV7-8; D is ambiguous. The CDR3 extends over 16 amino acids. Germline assignment: CDR1 SGHVS and CDR2 FQNEAQ. V shed 5 bases and J shed 0 bases, with 14 bases lying between them. In nucleotides, the CDR3 is TGTGCCAGCAGCCGCGTGGACTTTATCTCTGGAAACACCATATATTTT. Translating it yields CASSRVDFISGNTIYF.

As for this clone: Other DNA sequences in this sample translate to the same CDR3. The V call is TRBV28, the J call TRBJ1-2, with D perhaps TRBD1 (6 bases). From germline, CDR1 is MDHEN and CDR2 SYDVKM. The CDR3 extends over 13 amino acids. Between the trimmed V and J ends, which lost 6 bases and 8 bases, there was a span of 16 bases. The CDR3 sequence: CASRTATGSGYTF. CDR3 DNA sequence: TGTGCCAGCAGGACGGCTACAGGGTCCGGCTACACCTTC.